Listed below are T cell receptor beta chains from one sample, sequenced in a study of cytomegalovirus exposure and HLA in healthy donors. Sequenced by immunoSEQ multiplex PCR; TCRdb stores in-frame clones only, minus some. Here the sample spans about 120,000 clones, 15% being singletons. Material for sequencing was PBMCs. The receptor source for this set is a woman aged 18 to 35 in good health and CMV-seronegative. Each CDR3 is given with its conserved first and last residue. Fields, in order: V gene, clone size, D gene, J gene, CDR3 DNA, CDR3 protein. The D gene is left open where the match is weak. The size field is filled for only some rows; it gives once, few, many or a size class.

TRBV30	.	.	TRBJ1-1	TGTGCCTGGAGCTGGACAGCGAACACTGAAGCTTTCTTT	CAWSWTANTEAFF
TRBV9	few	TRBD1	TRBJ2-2	TGTGCCAGCAGCGCCACGACAGGGGCCCGTTGGACCGGGGAGCTGTTTTTT	CASSATTGARWTGELFF
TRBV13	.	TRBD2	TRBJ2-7	TGTGCCAGCACTACGGGGACTAGCGGGAGCTACGAGCAGTACTTC	CASTTGTSGSYEQYF
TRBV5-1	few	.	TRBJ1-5	TGCGCCAGCAGCTTGTCAGGGATCCAGCCCCAGCATTTT	CASSLSGIQPQHF
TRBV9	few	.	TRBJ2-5	TGTGCCAGCAGCGTAGATAGACGGGGACAAGAGACCCAGTACTTC	CASSVDRRGQETQYF
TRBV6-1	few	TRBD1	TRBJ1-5	TGTGCCAGCAGTGAACCGGACAGGGCAAGTCAGCCCCAGCATTTT	CASSEPDRASQPQHF
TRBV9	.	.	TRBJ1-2	TGTGCCAGCAGCGTAACAGCGGGTCCGGCGTTAGGGTATGGCTACACCTTC	CASSVTAGPALGYGYTF
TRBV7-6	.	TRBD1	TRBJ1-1	TGTGCCAGCAGGGACCCAGGGGGAGGAAACACTGAAGCTTTCTTT	CASRDPGGGNTEAFF
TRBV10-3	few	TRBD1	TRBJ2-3	TGTGCCATCCTCCTAACAGGGGGGCGCACAGATACGCAGTATTTT	CAILLTGGRTDTQYF
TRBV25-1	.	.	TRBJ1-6	TGTGCCAGCAGTAGCCAGGGATGGGATTCACCCCTCCACTTT	CASSSQGWDSPLHF
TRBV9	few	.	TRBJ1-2	TGTGCCAGCAGCGTAGGTGGGGGCGGCTACACCTTC	CASSVGGGGYTF
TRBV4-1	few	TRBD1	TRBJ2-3	TGCGCCACCGCTGACAGGGGATACACAGATACGCAGTATTTT	CATADRGYTDTQYF
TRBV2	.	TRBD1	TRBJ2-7	TGTGCCAGCGCGGGGGGGACAGGGGGCTTCGCCGAGCAGTACTTC	CASAGGTGGFAEQYF
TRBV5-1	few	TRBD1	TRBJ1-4	TGCGCCAGCAGCTTACAGGGGGGCTTTAATGAAAAACTGTTTTTT	CASSLQGGFNEKLFF
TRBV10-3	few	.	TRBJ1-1	TGTGCCATCGGGCAGATGAACACTGAAGCTTTCTTT	CAIGQMNTEAFF
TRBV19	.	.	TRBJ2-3	TGTGCCAGTTCCAGGTTCACAGATACGCAGTATTTT	CASSRFTDTQYF
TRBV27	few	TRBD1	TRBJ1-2	TGTGCCAGCAGCGGACAGGCAAACTATGGCTACACCTTC	CASSGQANYGYTF
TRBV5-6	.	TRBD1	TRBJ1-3	TGTGCCAGCAGCACCCAGACAGGGCTTGGAAACACCATATATTTT	CASSTQTGLGNTIYF
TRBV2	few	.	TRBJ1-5	TGTGCCAGCAGTGAACAGGGTGGCAATCAGCCCCAGCATTTT	CASSEQGGNQPQHF
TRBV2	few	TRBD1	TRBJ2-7	TGTGCCAGCAGGAGCAGGACAGGGACCTACGAGCAGTACTTC	CASRSRTGTYEQYF
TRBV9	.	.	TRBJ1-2	TGTGCCAGCAGCGTAAGTTCAAGGGGTAAGGATGGCTACACCTTC	CASSVSSRGKDGYTF
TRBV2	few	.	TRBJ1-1	TGTGCCACCCCGACAAACACTGAAGCTTTCTTT	CATPTNTEAFF
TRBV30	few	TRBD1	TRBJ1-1	TGTGCCTGGAGGGGAAGGTCAGGGGGCTACGCTGAAGCTTTCTTT	CAWRGRSGGYAEAFF
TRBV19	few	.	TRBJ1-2	TGTGCCAGTAGTGCGCAGGGGTCGGACTATGGCTACACCTTC	CASSAQGSDYGYTF
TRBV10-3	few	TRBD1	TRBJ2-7	TGTGCCACCAAAACAGGGGGCGCGACCGAGCAGTACTTC	CATKTGGATEQYF
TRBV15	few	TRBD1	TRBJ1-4	TGTGCCACCAGCAGAGATGGGGGCAGGGGGGCTGAAAAACTGTTTTTT	CATSRDGGRGAEKLFF
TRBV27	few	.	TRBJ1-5	TGTGCCAGCAGTCCCTCACAGGGTGAACAGCCCCAGCATTTT	CASSPSQGEQPQHF
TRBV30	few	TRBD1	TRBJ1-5	TGTGCCTGGAGTCGGACAGGGCGCGGGAATCAGCCCCAGCATTTT	CAWSRTGRGNQPQHF
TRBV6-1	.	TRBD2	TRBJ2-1	TGTGCCAGTACGACTAGCGGGAGAGACAATGAGCAGTTCTTC	CASTTSGRDNEQFF
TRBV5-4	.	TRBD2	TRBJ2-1	TGTGCCAGCAGCTTGACAGCGGGGGGGTACAATGAGCAGTTCTTC	CASSLTAGGYNEQFF
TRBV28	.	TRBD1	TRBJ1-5	TGTGCCAGCAGGTCCTACAGGGGTAGCAATCAGCCCCAGCATTTT	CASRSYRGSNQPQHF
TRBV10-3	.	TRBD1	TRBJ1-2	TGTGCCATCAGTGACGCGACAGGGGTTAATGGCTACACCTTC	CAISDATGVNGYTF
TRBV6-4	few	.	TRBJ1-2	TGTGCCAGCAGTGACACAGGCGTACCCTATGGCTACACCTTC	CASSDTGVPYGYTF
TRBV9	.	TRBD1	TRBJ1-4	TGTGCCAGCAGCGCCGGGACAGGGGGGCGGATGCAAACTAATGAAAAACTGTTTTTT	CASSAGTGGRMQTNEKLFF
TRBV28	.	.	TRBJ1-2	TGTGCCAGCAGTTCAGTGCAGGGGATAACCTATGGCTACACCTTC	CASSSVQGITYGYTF
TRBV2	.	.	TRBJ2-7	TGTGCCACCACGCTCGGCAGGTTTTACGAGCAGTACTTC	CATTLGRFYEQYF
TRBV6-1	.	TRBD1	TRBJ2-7	TGTGCCAGCAGTGCTAGGCCAGGGGGCTTCTACGAGCAGTACTTC	CASSARPGGFYEQYF
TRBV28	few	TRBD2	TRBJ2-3	TGTGCCAGCAGCCGGGTTCTAGCGGGAGTTGTACCAGATACGCAGTATTTT	CASSRVLAGVVPDTQYF
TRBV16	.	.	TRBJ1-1	TGTGCCAGCAGCCATGACACCAGGGAGGTAATTCAAGCTTTCTTT	CASSHDTREVIQAFF
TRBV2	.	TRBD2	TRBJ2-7	TGTGCCAGCAGTCCCTCCCTAGCGGGAGCAGCCTACGAGCAGTACTTC	CASSPSLAGAAYEQYF
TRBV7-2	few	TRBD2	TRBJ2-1	TGTGCCAGCAGCTTATCAAGCGGGATGGCGTTGTATGAGCAGTTCTTC	CASSLSSGMALYEQFF
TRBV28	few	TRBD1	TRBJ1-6	TGTGCCGCCAGGGGGGGACAGGGGATAGAATCACCCCTCCACTTT	CAARGGQGIESPLHF
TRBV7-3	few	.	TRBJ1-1	TGTGCCAGCAGCTTAGGGGCTGGCACTGAAGCTTTCTTT	CASSLGAGTEAFF
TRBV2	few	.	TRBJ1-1	TGTGCCAGCAGTGAAGGGCCGCGAGAGGGTTTGGACACTGAAGCTTTCTTT	CASSEGPREGLDTEAFF
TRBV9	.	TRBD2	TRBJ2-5	TGTGCCAGCAGCGGAATGCGACTAGCGGAACAAGAGACCCAGTACTTC	CASSGMRLAEQETQYF
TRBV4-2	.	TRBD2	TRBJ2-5	TGTGCCAGCAGCCCTTATCTGACTAGCGGGAGGGTCACGGGAGAGACCCAGTACTTC	CASSPYLTSGRVTGETQYF
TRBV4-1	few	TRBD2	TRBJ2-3	TGCGCCAGCAGCCTGACTAGCGGGAGCCCCACAGATACGCAGTATTTT	CASSLTSGSPTDTQYF
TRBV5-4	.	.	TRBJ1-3	TGTGCCAGCAGCCTGGACACGTCTGGAAACACCATATATTTT	CASSLDTSGNTIYF
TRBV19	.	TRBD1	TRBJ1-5	TGTGCCAGTAGTATTACAGGGGAGAATCAGCCCCAGCATTTT	CASSITGENQPQHF
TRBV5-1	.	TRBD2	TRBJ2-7	TGCGCCAGCTCAGCGGGACTGAACTACGAGCAGTACTTC	CASSAGLNYEQYF
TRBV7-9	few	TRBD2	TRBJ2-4	TGTGCCAGCAGCTTAACCAGCGGGAGGAACATTCAGTACTTC	CASSLTSGRNIQYF
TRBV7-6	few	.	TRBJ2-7	TGTGCCAGCAGCTTAGTGACTAGTTCCGAGCAGTACTTC	CASSLVTSSEQYF
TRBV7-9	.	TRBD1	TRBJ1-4	TGTGCCAGCAGTTGGGGACAGGCGGTTAATGAAAAACTGTTTTTT	CASSWGQAVNEKLFF
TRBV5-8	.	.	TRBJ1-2	TGTGCCAGCAGCTTGACGCGGGGCTTTGACACCTTC	CASSLTRGFDTF